The TCR beta chain described here comes from a study of metastatic and nonmetastatic thyroid tumors. Study overall: Across peripheral blood and tumor or nodule tissue samples taken from malignant and benign thyroid patients, the repertoires were compared with one another. General observations from the study: In both blood and tumor samples, TCR beta diversity was reported significantly higher for malignant than benign nodules.

Thyroid surgery was performed in patients who had received no treatment beforehand. This clone was seen a single time. Its antigen is undetermined. The germline V and J ends were trimmed by 2 bases and 4 bases, with 8 bases remaining between them. The CDR3 sequence is 14 residues long. Germline assignment: CDR1 SGHTA and CDR2 FQGNSA. In the study's own analysis: A papillary thyroid cancer distant-metastasis classifier was built from CDR3 differences across clinicopathological groups. TCRdb recomputed clones from the PCR reads via MiXCR. The V and J calls were not made by the authors but by TCRdb's processing. The sample lists 15,000 to 20,000 clones, 28% occurring once.

The chain employs TRBV7-2 and TRBJ2-2; no definite D call. Sequencing was performed on tumor tissue. This sequence originates from a female donor with papillary thyroid cancer or a benign thyroid nodule (not recorded which). Some clones in this sample may be carry-over from other donors' samples. CDR3 amino acids: CASSLCPTTGELFF. CDR3 in DNA: TGTGCCAGCAGCTTATGTCCGACCACCGGGGAGCTGTTTTTT.